The present TCR beta chain was sequenced within a study of T cell responses to AZD1222 COVID-19 vaccine. Study outcomes and limitations: Seropositive at baseline were only six or seven AZD1222 recipients.

Assay used: immunoSEQ multiplex PCR; TCRdb lists only in-frame clones, some missing. The table shows 150,000 to 200,000 clones, with approximately 93% occurring only once. Germline CDR1 and CDR2: SGHAT and FQDESV (reference sequence). CDR3 length: 13 residues. V lost 2 bases and J lost 4, with 8 bases in between. As for this clone: The antigen remains undetermined.

The rearrangement joins TRBV11-1 to TRBJ1-2; D gene uncertain. This clonotype was obtained from an adult who received the AZD1222 COVID-19 vaccine. This specimen consisted of peripheral blood, obtained 28 days after the second AZD1222 dose. The CDR3 region has the DNA TGTGCCAGCAGCTTATCGCCAGCCTATGGCTACACCTTC. Its protein is CASSLSPAYGYTF.